The entry that follows covers one T cell receptor beta chain sequence. Antigen: not known. The sample is drawn from a study of cytomegalovirus exposure and HLA in healthy donors. Study results and limitations: It was 150 or so TCR beta chains that were listed as cytomegalovirus-associated. One cluster of highly shared sequence variants probably arose as a sequencing artifact. A previous analysis found most TCR beta V segments productive roughly 87% or roughly 30% of the time.

Nominally healthy donors were sampled, though unrecorded immune exposures were likely. Trimming left V 3 bases short and J 1 base short, with 11 bases between. Germline V gene data show CDR1 as SGHRS and CDR2 as YFSETQ. CDR3 length equals 15 residues. It was with 60 Vbeta and 13 Jbeta primers that the PCR ran. Data came from immunoSEQ multiplex PCR; TCRdb stores just in-frame clones and leaves some out. The sample has hundreds of thousands of clones; 70% to 90% are singletons. V and J are TRBV5-1 and TRBJ1-5, with D hard to call. The specimen was PBMCs. The sequence came from a woman younger than 35 in good health and CMV-seronegative. The CDR3 region has the DNA TGCGCCAGCAGCTCTGACGGCGGGAGCAATCAGCCCCAGCATTTT. Its protein product is CASSSDGGSNQPQHF.